The sequence of this T cell receptor beta chain was determined in a study of identical twins. Study-wide results and limits: Memory repertoires lacked the insertion deficit that abundant cord blood beta clonotypes showed. Alpha sequences that were out-of-frame and twin-shared showed an excess of low generation probability.

The authors used template switching to add a universal primer site and gave cDNA unique molecular identifiers. Via MiXCR, TCRdb re-called the 5' RACE reads, giving one row per CDR3 protein. The sample lists 1.5 million to 2 million distinct CDR3 sequences; more than 30% were seen once. The trim removed 6 bases at V and 5 bases at J, leaving 10 bases unmatched. The CDR3 totals 15 residues. Note on this clonotype: No antigen is known for it.

The sequencing input was cord blood. The V and J genes are TRBV12-3 or TRBV12-4 and TRBJ2-7; 10 nucleotides line up with TRBD2. The receptor was derived from a newborn girl in good health. The CDR3 here is CASSQGLARQHEQYF. The CDR3 coding sequence is TGTGCCAGCAGCCAGGGACTAGCGAGACAACACGAGCAGTACTTC.